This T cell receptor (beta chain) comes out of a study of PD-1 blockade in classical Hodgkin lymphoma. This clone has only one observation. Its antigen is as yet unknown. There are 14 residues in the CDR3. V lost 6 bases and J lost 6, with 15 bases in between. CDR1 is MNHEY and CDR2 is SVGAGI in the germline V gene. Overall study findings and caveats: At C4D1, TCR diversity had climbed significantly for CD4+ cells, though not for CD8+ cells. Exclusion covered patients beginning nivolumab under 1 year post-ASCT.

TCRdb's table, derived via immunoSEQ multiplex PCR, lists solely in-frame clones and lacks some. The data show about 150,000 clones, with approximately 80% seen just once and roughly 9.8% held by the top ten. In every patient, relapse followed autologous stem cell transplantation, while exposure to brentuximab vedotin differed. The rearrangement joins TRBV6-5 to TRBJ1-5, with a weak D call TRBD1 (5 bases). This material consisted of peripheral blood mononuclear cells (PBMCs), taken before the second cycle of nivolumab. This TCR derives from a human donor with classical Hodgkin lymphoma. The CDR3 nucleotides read TGTGCCAGCAGCCCGTTTCAGGGACCTCAGCCCCAGCATTTT. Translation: CASSPFQGPQPQHF.